The TCR beta chain under discussion was sequenced for a study of technical replicates of blood from several donors. This table comes from immunoSEQ multiplex PCR, and its TCRdb copy is limited to in-frame clones, with some not included. Altogether over 90,000 clones are present, about 96% being singletons, with the ten largest covering approximately 0.38%. This clone is medium-sized within its sample. Specimen: T cells isolated from PBMCs. The source of this sequence is a human donor in good health.

CDR3 DNA sequence: TGTGCCAGTAGTGTGACTACGAAAGGGGGCTACACCTTC. Its protein product is CASSVTTKGGYTF. This chain uses TRBV19 with TRBJ1-2; D gene uncertain. CDR1 LNHDA and CDR2 SQIVND come from the germline V gene (reference sequence). V shed 5 bases and J shed 8 bases, with 15 bases lying between them. The CDR3 extends over 13 amino acids.